A single sample is the source of the 12 T cell receptor beta chains below, sequenced in a study of cytomegalovirus exposure and HLA in healthy donors. PCR employed 60 Vbeta and 13 Jbeta primers. TCRdb's copy holds only in-frame clones and misses some; the assay was immunoSEQ multiplex PCR. The sample holds 75,000 to 95,000 clones, over 75% seen once. The sequencing input was PBMCs. These TCRs come from a human donor in good health.

This clone was seen a few times. The chain uses TRBV6-6 and TRBJ2-6; D is uncertain. The germline V and J ends were trimmed by 5 bases and 0 bases, with 8 bases remaining between them. The germline CDR1 and CDR2 sequences are MNHNY and SVGAGI (reference sequence). This CDR3 is 15 amino acids long. The CDR3 DNA reads as TGTGCCAGCAGTCGCCCTAACTCTGGGGCCAACGTCCTGACTTTC. It specifies CASSRPNSGANVLTF.

This clone is a singleton in its sample. The rearrangement links TRBV5-1 to TRBJ1-1; 7 bases are shared with TRBD1. Germline loops: CDR1 SGHRS, CDR2 YFSETQ. The CDR3 length is 16 residues. Trimming removed 4 bases from V and 2 bases from J; junction bases left unmatched: 11. The CDR3 region is CASSRRGQSLNTEAFF. The CDR3, as DNA: TGCGCCAGCAGCCGACGGGGACAGAGCCTAAACACTGAAGCTTTCTTT.

The J gene is TRBJ2-3, the V gene TRBV4-3, with 10 bases matching TRBD2. Germline lookup yields CDR1 LGHNA and CDR2 YSLEER. CDR3 length: 17 amino acids. The trim removed 0 bases at V and 3 bases at J, leaving 6 bases unmatched. CDR3 sequence: CASSQEGSGGITDTQYF. The CDR3 region has the DNA TGCGCCAGCAGCCAAGAAGGTAGCGGGGGGATAACAGATACGCAGTATTTT.

The J gene is TRBJ2-3, the V gene TRBV15; 8 positions agree with TRBD2. This CDR3 has 17 amino acids. Germline CDR1 and CDR2: LNHNV and YYDKDF (reference sequence). V shed 0 bases and J 3 bases; nucleotides not matched to a gene: 8. Here the CDR3 reads CATSRDAAGGRTDTQYF. CDR3 nucleotides: TGTGCCACCAGCAGAGATGCGGCGGGGGGCCGTACAGATACGCAGTATTTT.

This chain uses TRBV19 with TRBJ1-5, with 9 bases identical to TRBD1. The V and J ends lost 2 bases and 6 bases, in that order; junction bases with no gene match: 5. CDR3 length equals 15 residues. Germline V gene lookup returns CDR1 LNHDA and CDR2 SQIVND (reference sequence). DNA of the CDR3: TGTGCCAGTAGTATAAGGGACAGGGTCGGTCAGCCCCAGCATTTT. Protein: CASSIRDRVGQPQHF.

This clone was seen more than once but under ten times. The chain uses TRBV6-1 and TRBJ2-3; D is uncertain. CDR3 length: 15 residues. Deletions cut 8 bases from V and 2 bases from J, with 17 bases between. The germline CDR1 and CDR2 sequences are MNHNS and SASEGT. The CDR3 protein is CASEDYPETTDTQYF. The CDR3 DNA is TGTGCCAGCGAGGATTACCCCGAAACCACAGATACGCAGTATTTT.

V and J are TRBV5-6 and TRBJ2-2, with a weak D call TRBD1 (5 bases). The CDR3 length is 16 residues. Trimming shortened V by 0 bases and J by 4 bases, and 13 bases separated the two germline ends. Per germline, CDR1 SGHDT and CDR2 YYEEEE. In nucleotides, the CDR3 is TGTGCCAGCAGCTTGGACAGGCAAAGGGGCACCGGGGAGCTGTTTTTT. It specifies CASSLDRQRGTGELFF.

The chain couples TRBV4-3 to TRBJ1-6; TRBD1 agrees at 10 bases. The CDR3 is 16 residues long. J lost 7 bases, V lost 4 bases, and 7 bases had no gene match. Per germline, CDR1 LGHNA and CDR2 YSLEER. The CDR3 DNA is TGCGCCAGCAGCCGGATGACAGGGGGCGTAAATTCACCCCTCCACTTT. Its protein product is CASSRMTGGVNSPLHF.

J is TRBJ2-3 and V is TRBV7-2, with no clear D. Trimming took 5 bases from V and 4 from J, leaving 10 bases between them. Looked up from germline, CDR1 is SGHTA and CDR2 is FQGNSA. This CDR3 is 13 amino acids long. The chain's CDR3 is CASSHYSADTQYF. In DNA, the CDR3 is TGTGCCAGCAGCCACTACTCGGCAGATACGCAGTATTTT. Using reference TRBV7-2 and TRBJ2-3 for the parts outside the CDR3, the full variable domain is GAGVSQSPSNKVTEKGKDVELRCDPISGHTALYWYRQSLGQGLEFLIYFQGNSAPDKSGLPSDRFSAERTGGSVSTLTIQRTQQEDSAVYLCASSHYSADTQYFGPGTRLTVL.

This clone has just one count. The V call is TRBV13, the J call TRBJ2-1; 10 nucleotides line up with TRBD1. Germline V gives CDR1 PRHDT, CDR2 FYEKMQ (reference sequence). The V and J ends lost 2 bases and 8 bases, in that order; junction bases with no gene match: 12. This CDR3 has 17 residues. The CDR3 loop reads CASSLFYRTGGSDEQFF. The CDR3 region has the DNA TGTGCCAGCAGCTTATTTTACCGGACAGGGGGGAGCGATGAGCAGTTCTTC.

This chain uses TRBV7-7 with TRBJ2-3; a weak D match, TRBD2 (6 bases). V was shortened by 1 base and J by 2 bases, with 7 bases between the two germline ends. This CDR3 has 14 residues. Germline V gene sequence: CDR1 SSHAT, CDR2 FNYEAQ (reference sequence). CDR3 loop: CASSLGGLTDTQYF. CDR3 in DNA: TGTGCCAGCAGCTTAGGGGGACTCACAGATACGCAGTATTTT.

This chain joins TRBV7-2 and TRBJ1-4, with a tentative D call TRBD1 (6 bases). Germline loops: CDR1 SGHTA, CDR2 FQGNSA. Trimming shortened V by 5 bases and J by 1 base, and 8 bases separated the two germline ends. This CDR3 spans 14 amino acids. CDR3: CASSRTETNEKLFF. For the CDR3, the DNA is TGTGCCAGCAGCCGGACAGAAACTAATGAAAAACTGTTTTTT.